Listed here are 20 T cell receptor beta chains from one sample, sequenced in a study of cytotoxic CD8 clonotypes in ibrutinib-treated CLL. Repertoires were generated with immunoSEQ multiplex PCR, while TCRdb's copy carries only in-frame clones and drops some. The table has around 60,000 clones, 71% seen once. This sample comprised PBMCs, obtained after 12 months of ibrutinib treatment. The receptors shown here come from a human donor with chronic lymphocytic leukemia.

This clone was seen more than once but under ten times. The chain is built from TRBV10-2 and TRBJ1-1, with D possibly TRBD1 on 5 matching bases. CDR3 length: 15 amino acids. Trimming took off 2 bases at V and 4 bases at J, with 14 bases between the two ends. Germline CDR1 reads WSHSY; CDR2 reads SAAADI. This chain's CDR3 is CASSERSGGGTEAFF. Here the CDR3 DNA reads TGCGCCAGCAGTGAGAGGAGCGGGGGTGGCACTGAAGCTTTCTTT.

This chain uses TRBV19 with TRBJ1-1; 7 nucleotides align to TRBD1. J lost 0 bases, V lost 4 bases, and 5 bases had no gene match. Germline CDR1 and CDR2: LNHDA and SQIVND (reference sequence). This CDR3 has 15 amino acids. The CDR3 loop reads CASSTRQGMNTEAFF. The CDR3 DNA reads TGTGCCAGTAGTACCCGACAGGGCATGAACACTGAAGCTTTCTTT.

The sample holds a few counts of this clone. This rearrangement joins TRBV28 to TRBJ2-7, with TRBD2 identical over 9 bases. With V trimmed by 6 bases and J by 0 bases, 3 bases remained unmatched. The CDR3 runs 14 residues. Germline-derived CDR1 and CDR2 are MDHEN and SYDVKM. CDR3 in DNA: TGTGCCAGCAGGACTAGCGGACCCTCCTACGAGCAGTACTTC. It specifies CASRTSGPSYEQYF.

The chain has TRBV7-3 and TRBJ2-1; 9 bases line up with TRBD2. This CDR3 region has 15 residues. CDR1 SGHTA and CDR2 FQGTGA come from the germline V gene. V trimming: 5 bases; J trimming: 12 bases; junction bases outside the gene matches: 14. In DNA, the CDR3 is TGTGCCAGCAGCCCTACCGGGACTAGCCGCGTTGGGCAGTTCTTC. Translated: CASSPTGTSRVGQFF.

This clone was found a few times. The rearrangement joins TRBV28 to TRBJ2-3; maybe TRBD2 (5 bases). Germline V gene lookup returns CDR1 MDHEN and CDR2 SYDVKM. Trimming pared 3 bases from V and 0 bases from J, leaving 7 bases between. The CDR3 runs 14 residues. This chain's CDR3 is CASSFTGSTDTQYF. The CDR3, as DNA: TGTGCCAGCAGTTTTACGGGAAGCACAGATACGCAGTATTTT.

This chain uses TRBV27 with TRBJ2-1; 11 bases are shared with TRBD2. From germline, CDR1 is MNHEY and CDR2 SMNVEV (reference sequence). This CDR3 comprises 15 residues. V was clipped by 5 bases and J by 6 bases; unmatched bases: 6. The CDR3 loop is CASSPTSGNFNEQFF. The CDR3 DNA sequence: TGTGCCAGCAGTCCGACTAGCGGGAATTTCAATGAGCAGTTCTTC.

The chain combines TRBV7-6 with TRBJ2-1, with 10 bases fitting TRBD2. The CDR3 is 17 residues long. Unmatched junction bases numbered 12, after V lost 1 base and J lost 9 bases. Germline lookup yields CDR1 SGHVS and CDR2 FNYEAQ. CDR3 DNA sequence: TGTGCCAGCAGCTTAGATCCTTCGGCTAGCGGGAGCTTTGAGCAGTTCTTC. It is translated as CASSLDPSASGSFEQFF. The entire variable domain, with the rest obtained from reference TRBV7-6 and TRBJ2-1, is as follows: GAGVSQSPRYKVTKRGQDVALRCDPISGHVSLYWYRQALGQGPEFLTYFNYEAQQDKSGLPNDRFSAERPEGSISTLTIQRTEQRDSAMYRCASSLDPSASGSFEQFFGPGTRLTVL.

This clone occurred once. This chain joins TRBV4-1 and TRBJ2-7; D is perhaps TRBD2 (6 bases). Germline-derived CDR1 and CDR2 are MGHRA and YSYEKL. This CDR3 is 17 amino acids long. Deletions cut 3 bases from V and 3 bases from J, with 21 bases between. In nucleotides, the CDR3 is TGCGCCAGCAGCCAGCCCTGGGGTAGCGGAGACTTCTACGAGCAGTACTTC. This translates into CASSQPWGSGDFYEQYF.

This chain links TRBV15 with TRBJ1-5; the D gene is possibly TRBD1 (5 bases). V was trimmed by 3 bases and J by 5 bases, leaving 14 bases between them. Germline CDR1 is LNHNV and CDR2 is YYDKDF (reference sequence). The CDR3 consists of 15 residues. The CDR3 sequence is CATSRGTGIDQPQHF. CDR3 DNA sequence: TGTGCCACCAGCAGGGGAACAGGAATCGATCAGCCCCAGCATTTT.

The rearrangement links TRBV27 to TRBJ2-1; the D call may be TRBD1 or TRBD2 (5 bases each). This CDR3 is 15 amino acids long. Germline V gene sequence: CDR1 MNHEY, CDR2 SMNVEV (reference sequence). V lost 4 bases to trimming and J lost 5 bases, with 15 bases between them. CDR3 sequence reads: CASSSWRGGNNEQFF. CDR3 nucleotide sequence: TGTGCCAGCAGTTCGTGGCGTGGGGGAAACAATGAGCAGTTCTTC.

The CDR3 DNA sequence: TGTGCCAGCAGCTTGACAGGGGCAATCAATAATCAGCCCCAGCATTTT. This encodes CASSLTGAINNQPQHF. This chain links TRBV5-5 with TRBJ1-5; TRBD1 matches 7 bases. V was clipped by 1 base and J by 4 bases; unmatched bases: 8. Germline loops: CDR1 SGHKS, CDR2 YYEKEE (reference sequence). This CDR3 contains 16 residues.

The CDR3: CSVATARSYEQYF. DNA for the CDR3: TGCAGCGTTGCAACAGCCCGCTCCTACGAGCAGTACTTC. This sequence joins TRBV29-1 and TRBJ2-7; D is undetermined. CDR3 length equals 13 residues. V was trimmed by 4 bases and J by 0 bases, leaving 10 bases between them. Germline CDR1 is SQVTM and CDR2 is ANQGSEA.

The chain employs TRBV2 and TRBJ2-3; the D gene could be TRBD1 or TRBD2 (6 bases each). Trimming took 6 bases from V and 0 from J, leaving 13 bases between them. Per the germline V gene, CDR1 is SNHLY and CDR2 is FYNNEI. The CDR3 has 15 amino acids. CDR3 coding DNA: TGTGCCAGCAGCCGACTAGGGGGGAGCACAGATACGCAGTATTTT. Its translation: CASSRLGGSTDTQYF.

The rearrangement joins TRBV2 to TRBJ2-7; a weak D match, TRBD2 (6 bases). Between the trimmed V and J ends, which lost 2 bases and 3 bases, there was a span of 8 bases. The germline V gene has CDR1 SNHLY and CDR2 FYNNEI. The CDR3 runs 13 residues. This CDR3 is CASSERRGYEQYF. For the CDR3, the DNA is TGTGCCAGCAGTGAAAGGAGGGGCTACGAGCAGTACTTC.

This clone appeared a few times. The chain carries TRBV28 and TRBJ1-5, with D maybe TRBD1 (5 bases). This CDR3 spans 17 amino acids. CDR1 is MDHEN and CDR2 is SYDVKM in the germline V gene. Between the trimmed V and J ends, which lost 5 bases and 0 bases, there was a span of 17 bases. CDR3 residues: CASSLGGGWNSNQPQHF. As DNA, the CDR3 is TGTGCCAGCAGTCTGGGGGGAGGGTGGAATAGCAATCAGCCCCAGCATTTT.

The DNA for the CDR3 is TGTGCCAGCAGCTTGACCTCTTACCACGAGCAGTACTTC. As protein: CASSLTSYHEQYF. This chain joins TRBV5-6 and TRBJ2-7; no firm D call. The V and J ends lost 1 base and 5 bases respectively, with 10 bases between them. Germline CDR1 and CDR2: SGHDT and YYEEEE. CDR3 length: 13 amino acids.

The chain recombines TRBV27 with TRBJ2-7; 7 bases map to TRBD2. The CDR3 is 18 residues long. Germline V CDR1 and CDR2: MNHEY, SMNVEV (reference sequence). Trimming took 4 bases from V and 1 from J; bases not matched to a gene: 16. The CDR3 bases are TGTGCCAGCAGTTCCCACGGATACAGGCCGGGGGGTTCCTACGAGCAGTACTTC. Its translation: CASSSHGYRPGGSYEQYF.

The V and J genes are TRBV19 and TRBJ2-3; 8 positions agree with TRBD2. The junction had 2 bases not matched to a gene; V was cut back by 2 bases and J by 1 base. Germline CDR1 is LNHDA and CDR2 is SQIVND (reference sequence). This CDR3 is 15 amino acids long. CDR3 sequence reads: CASSIPTSGTDTQYF. DNA for the CDR3: TGTGCCAGTAGTATACCGACTAGCGGCACAGATACGCAGTATTTT.

J is TRBJ2-5 and V is TRBV5-4, with D hard to call. V was cut by 0 bases and J by 5 bases, with 11 bases left in between. CDR3 size: 14 residues. CDR1 and CDR2 (germline): SGHNT, YYREEE (reference sequence). For the CDR3, the DNA is TGTGCCAGCAGCTTGGAATTGATCAGTGAGACCCAGTACTTC. Translated: CASSLELISETQYF.

The J gene is TRBJ1-2, the V gene TRBV4-3; a weak D match, TRBD1 (6 bases). V was trimmed by 0 bases and J by 6 bases, leaving 17 bases between them. CDR1 and CDR2 from the germline V gene are LGHNA and YSLEER. This CDR3 region has 16 residues. This CDR3 reads CASSQDNGPGADGYTF. CDR3 in DNA: TGCGCCAGCAGCCAAGATAATGGACCGGGGGCGGATGGCTACACCTTC.